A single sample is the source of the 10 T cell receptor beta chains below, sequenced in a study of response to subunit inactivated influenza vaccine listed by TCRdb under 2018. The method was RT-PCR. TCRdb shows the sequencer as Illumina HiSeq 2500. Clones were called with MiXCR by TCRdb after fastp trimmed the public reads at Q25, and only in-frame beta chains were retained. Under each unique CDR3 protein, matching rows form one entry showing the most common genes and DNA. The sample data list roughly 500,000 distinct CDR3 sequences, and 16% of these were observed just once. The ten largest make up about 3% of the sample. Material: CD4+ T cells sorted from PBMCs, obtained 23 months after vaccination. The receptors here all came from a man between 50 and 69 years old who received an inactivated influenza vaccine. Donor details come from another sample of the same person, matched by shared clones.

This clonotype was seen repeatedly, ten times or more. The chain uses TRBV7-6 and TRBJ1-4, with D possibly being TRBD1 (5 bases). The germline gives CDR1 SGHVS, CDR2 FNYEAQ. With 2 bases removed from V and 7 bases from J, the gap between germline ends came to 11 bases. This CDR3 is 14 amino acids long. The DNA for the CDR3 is TGTGCCAGCAGCTTATCACGGAGGGGTGAAAAACTGTTTTTT. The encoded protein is CASSLSRRGEKLFF.

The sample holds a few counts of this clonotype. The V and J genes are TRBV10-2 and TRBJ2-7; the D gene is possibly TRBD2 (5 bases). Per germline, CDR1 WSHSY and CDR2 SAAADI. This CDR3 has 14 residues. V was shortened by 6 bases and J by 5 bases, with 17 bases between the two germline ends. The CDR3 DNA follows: TGCGCCAGCAGAAATCCTAAGCTCGGGGACGAGCAGTACTTC. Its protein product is CASRNPKLGDEQYF.

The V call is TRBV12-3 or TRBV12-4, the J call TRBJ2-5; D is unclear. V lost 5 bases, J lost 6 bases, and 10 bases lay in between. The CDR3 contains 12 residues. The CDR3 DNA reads TGTGCCAGCAGTCCACACTGGAAGACCCAGTACTTC. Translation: CASSPHWKTQYF.

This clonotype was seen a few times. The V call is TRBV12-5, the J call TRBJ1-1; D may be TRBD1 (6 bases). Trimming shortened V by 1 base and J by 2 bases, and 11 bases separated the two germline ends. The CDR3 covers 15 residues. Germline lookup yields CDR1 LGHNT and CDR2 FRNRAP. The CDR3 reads CASGLEGTPNTEAFF. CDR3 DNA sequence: TGTGCTAGTGGTTTGGAAGGGACACCAAACACTGAAGCTTTCTTT.

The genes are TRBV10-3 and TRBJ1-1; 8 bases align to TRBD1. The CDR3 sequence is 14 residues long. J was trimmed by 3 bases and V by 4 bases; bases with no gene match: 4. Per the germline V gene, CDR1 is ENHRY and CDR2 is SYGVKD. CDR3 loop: CAISAQGVDTEAFF. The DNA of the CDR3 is TGTGCCATCAGTGCACAGGGGGTTGACACTGAAGCTTTCTTT.

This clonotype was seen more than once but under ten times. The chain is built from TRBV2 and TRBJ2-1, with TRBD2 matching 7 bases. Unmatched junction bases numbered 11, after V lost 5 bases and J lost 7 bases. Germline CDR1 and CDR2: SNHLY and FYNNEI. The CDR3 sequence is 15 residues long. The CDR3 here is CASSKTSTMGNEQFF. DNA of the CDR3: TGTGCCAGCAGTAAGACTAGCACCATGGGTAATGAGCAGTTCTTC.

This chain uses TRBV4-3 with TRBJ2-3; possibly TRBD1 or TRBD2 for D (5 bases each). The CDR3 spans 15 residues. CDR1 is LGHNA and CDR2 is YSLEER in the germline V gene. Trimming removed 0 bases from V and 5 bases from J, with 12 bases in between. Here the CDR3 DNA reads TGCGCCAGCAGCCAAGAGGGAAATGGGGGAGATACGCAGTATTTT. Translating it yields CASSQEGNGGDTQYF.

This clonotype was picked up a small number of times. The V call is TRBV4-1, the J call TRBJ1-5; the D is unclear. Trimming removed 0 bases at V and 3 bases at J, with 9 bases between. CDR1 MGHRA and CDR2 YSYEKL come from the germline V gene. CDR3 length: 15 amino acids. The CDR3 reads CASSQDGQNNQPQHF. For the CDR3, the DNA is TGCGCCAGCAGCCAAGATGGCCAGAACAATCAGCCCCAGCATTTT.

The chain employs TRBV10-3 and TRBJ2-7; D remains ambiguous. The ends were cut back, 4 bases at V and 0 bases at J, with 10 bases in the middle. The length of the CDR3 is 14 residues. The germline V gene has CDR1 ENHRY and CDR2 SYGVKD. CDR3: CAISGRPSSYEQYF. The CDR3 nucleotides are TGTGCCATCAGTGGCCGTCCGAGCTCCTACGAGCAGTACTTC.

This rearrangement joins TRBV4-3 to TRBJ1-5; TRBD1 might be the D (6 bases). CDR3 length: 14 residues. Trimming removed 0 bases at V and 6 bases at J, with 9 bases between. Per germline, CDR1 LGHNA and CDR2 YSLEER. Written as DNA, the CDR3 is TGCGCCAGCAGCCAAGAGGGGGGCTTTCAGCCCCAGCATTTT. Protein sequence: CASSQEGGFQPQHF.